Below, one TCR beta chain is given with its context. The CDR3 runs 18 residues. In germline, CDR1 is SGDLS, CDR2 YYNGEE. The junction had 8 bases not matched to a gene; V was cut back by 0 bases and J by 5 bases. Libraries were prepared by immunoSEQ multiplex PCR; TCRdb keeps only in-frame clonotypes and omits some of them. The repertoire holds about 180,000 clones, with around nine tenths as singletons. The source of the sample is a study of blood T cell repertoires in COVID-19. On the study more broadly: T cells, B-cell-depleted T cells, or PBMCs supplied cDNA or gDNA.

The chain joins TRBV9 to TRBJ2-2; 12 bases align to TRBD2. The source material was peripheral blood. The clonotype comes from a woman in her seventies with COVID-19, enrolled during active disease. CDR3 DNA sequence: TGTGCCAGCAGCGTAGGTTCTAGCGGGAGGGTTAGGACCGGGGAGCTGTTTTTT. Protein product: CASSVGSSGRVRTGELFF. The entire variable domain, with the rest obtained from reference TRBV9 and TRBJ2-2, is as follows: DSGVTQTPKHLITATGQRVTLRCSPRSGDLSVYWYQQSLDQGLQFLIQYYNGEERAKGNILERFSAQQFPDLHSELNLSSLELGDSALYFCASSVGSSGRVRTGELFFGEGSRLTVL.